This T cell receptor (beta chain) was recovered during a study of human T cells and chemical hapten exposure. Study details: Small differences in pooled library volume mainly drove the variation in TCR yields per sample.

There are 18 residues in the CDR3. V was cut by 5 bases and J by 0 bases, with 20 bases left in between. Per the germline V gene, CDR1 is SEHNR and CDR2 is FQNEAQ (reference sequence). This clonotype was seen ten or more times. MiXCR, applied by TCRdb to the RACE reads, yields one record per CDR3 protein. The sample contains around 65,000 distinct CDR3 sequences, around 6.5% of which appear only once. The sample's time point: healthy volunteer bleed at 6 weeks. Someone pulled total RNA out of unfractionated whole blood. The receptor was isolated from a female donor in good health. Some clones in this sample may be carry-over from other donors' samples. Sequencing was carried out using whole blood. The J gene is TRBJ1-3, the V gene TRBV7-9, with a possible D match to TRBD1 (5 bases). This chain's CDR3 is CASSARSGPMSSGNTIYF. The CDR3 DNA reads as TGTGCCAGCAGCGCAAGGTCGGGACCCATGAGCTCTGGAAACACCATATATTTT.